The 29 T cell receptor beta chains in this list originate from one sample, sequenced in a study of T cell changes during pregnancy in multiple sclerosis. Some clones are missing from TCRdb's copy, which holds only in-frame ones; the method was immunoSEQ multiplex PCR. Seen here are about 86,000 clones, approximately 90% observed once, and the top ten hold around 2%. The input for sequencing was peripheral blood, taken in the first trimester of pregnancy. Every receptor here comes from a female donor in good health, enrolled as a control in a pregnancy study.

This clone was found once. This chain links TRBV19 with TRBJ2-5, with 14 bases identical to TRBD2. The CDR3 is 17 residues long. The germline V gene has CDR1 LNHDA and CDR2 SQIVND (reference sequence). J was trimmed by 4 bases and V by 1 base; bases with no gene match: 5. The CDR3 coding sequence is TGTGCCAGTAGTATAGGGACTAGCGGGGGGATAGGAGAGACCCAGTACTTC. As protein: CASSIGTSGGIGETQYF.

The rearrangement joins TRBV5-1 to TRBJ2-1; D not resolved. This CDR3 has 11 residues. Germline values: CDR1 SGHRS, CDR2 YFSETQ. Trimming left V 5 bases short and J 9 bases short, with 9 bases between. The CDR3 nucleotides are TGCGCCAGCAGGGTCGCGGTTGAGCAGTTCTTC. The encoded protein is CASRVAVEQFF. Combining the CDR3 with reference TRBV5-1 and TRBJ2-1 gives the whole variable domain KAGVTQTPRYLIKTRGQQVTLSCSPISGHRSVSWYQQTPGQGLQFLFEYFSETQRNKGNFPGRFSGRQFSNSRSEMNVSTLELGDSALYLCASRVAVEQFFGPGTRLTVL.

The chain recombines TRBV19 with TRBJ2-3; D not resolved. V was trimmed by 8 bases and J by 0 bases, leaving 9 bases between them. Germline loops: CDR1 LNHDA, CDR2 SQIVND (reference sequence). The CDR3 runs to 13 residues. Written as DNA, the CDR3 is TGTGCCAGTGAGAGTCCTAGCACAGATACGCAGTATTTT. The encoded protein is CASESPSTDTQYF.

The rearrangement uses TRBV2 and TRBJ1-5; tentatively, D is TRBD1 (6 bases). Per the germline V gene, CDR1 is SNHLY and CDR2 is FYNNEI. This CDR3 has 15 amino acids. V lost 4 bases, J lost 7 bases, and 17 bases lay in between. CDR3 nucleotide sequence: TGTGCCAGCAGTGCCGAGGGACATTCGGGGCAGCCCCAGCATTTT. Its protein is CASSAEGHSGQPQHF.

The J gene is TRBJ2-1, the V gene TRBV7-8; D remains ambiguous. The germline V and J ends were trimmed by 5 bases and 9 bases, with 17 bases remaining between them. CDR1 and CDR2 from the germline V gene are SGHVS and FQNEAQ. This CDR3 region has 14 residues. DNA of the CDR3: TGTGCCAGCAGCCCACTAACGCATTTTCCTGAGCAGTTCTTC. It translates to CASSPLTHFPEQFF.

The chain recombines TRBV7-3 with TRBJ2-3, with 7 positions matching TRBD2. The ends lost 0 bases at V and 6 bases at J; junction bases unmatched: 6. The CDR3 consists of 15 residues. CDR1 SGHTA and CDR2 FQGTGA come from the germline V gene. CDR3 nucleotides: TGTGCCAGCAGCTTAACGTGGGGGGGAGGGGATACGCAGTATTTT. Its translation: CASSLTWGGGDTQYF.

The rearrangement uses TRBV29-1 and TRBJ1-3; D gene ambiguous. Trimming took 3 bases from V and 4 from J, leaving 7 bases between them. Germline values: CDR1 SQVTM, CDR2 ANQGSEA. The CDR3 covers 12 residues. In DNA, the CDR3 is TGCAGCGTTGAGGAACAGGGAAACACCATATATTTT. This codes for CSVEEQGNTIYF. Looking up the rest from reference TRBV29-1 and TRBJ1-3 gives the full variable domain: SAVISQKPSRDICQRGTSLTIQCQVDSQVTMMFWYRQQPGQSLTLIATANQGSEATYESGFVIDKFPISRPNLTFSTLTVSNMSPEDSSIYLCSVEEQGNTIYFGEGSWLTVV.

The chain employs TRBV7-2 and TRBJ1-1, with a possible D match to TRBD1 (5 bases). CDR3 length: 15 amino acids. V dropped 5 bases and J dropped 0 bases, with 13 bases sitting between them. Looked up from germline, CDR1 is SGHTA and CDR2 is FQGNSA. In nucleotides, the CDR3 is TGTGCCAGCAGCCGCCCTCAGGGAATGAACACTGAAGCTTTCTTT. Protein: CASSRPQGMNTEAFF.

The chain employs TRBV5-6 and TRBJ2-7; TRBD2 matches 7 bases. The germline gives CDR1 SGHDT, CDR2 YYEEEE. With V trimmed by 4 bases and J by 0 bases, 7 bases remained unmatched. This CDR3 has 15 amino acids. This CDR3 is CASSGGGSGSYEQYF. The CDR3 region has the DNA TGTGCCAGCAGCGGGGGGGGGAGTGGCTCCTACGAGCAGTACTTC. Variable domain in full (rest from reference TRBV5-6 and TRBJ2-7): DAGVTQSPTHLIKTRGQQVTLRCSPKSGHDTVSWYQQALGQGPQFIFQYYEEEERQRGNFPDRFSGHQFPNYSSELNVNALLLGDSALYLCASSGGGSGSYEQYFGPGTRLTVT.

The genes are TRBV10-3 and TRBJ1-2, with D unresolved. The germline V gene encodes CDR1 ENHRY and CDR2 SYGVKD. This CDR3 has 12 amino acids. V was shortened by 3 bases and J by 2 bases, with 4 bases between the two germline ends. DNA of the CDR3: TGTGCCATCAGTGACGGGAACTATGGCTACACCTTC. It is translated as CAISDGNYGYTF.

The rearrangement links TRBV5-5 to TRBJ1-5, with 7 bases aligning to TRBD1. The CDR3 is 16 amino acids. J gave up 0 bases and V 4 bases, and 7 bases lay outside the gene matches. Per germline, CDR1 SGHKS and CDR2 YYEKEE (reference sequence). CDR3 protein: CASSPDRKSSNQPQHF. Here the CDR3 DNA reads TGTGCCAGCAGCCCGGACAGGAAAAGTAGCAATCAGCCCCAGCATTTT. Supplemented by reference TRBV5-5 and TRBJ1-5, the full variable domain reads DAGVTQSPTHLIKTRGQQVTLRCSPISGHKSVSWYQQVLGQGPQFIFQYYEKEERGRGNFPDRFSARQFPNYSSELNVNALLLGDSALYLCASSPDRKSSNQPQHFGDGTRLSIL.

The rearrangement joins TRBV7-9 to TRBJ1-2; D remains ambiguous. V was shortened by 5 bases and J by 1 base, with 11 bases between the two germline ends. There are 14 residues in the CDR3. Germline CDR1 SEHNR, CDR2 FQNEAQ (reference sequence). CDR3 in amino acids: CASSPVQINYGYTF. CDR3 nucleotide sequence: TGTGCCAGCAGCCCCGTACAGATTAACTATGGCTACACCTTC.

The chain recombines TRBV29-1 with TRBJ1-3; 8 nucleotides align to TRBD1. The CDR3 length is 14 residues. The trim removed 0 bases at V and 3 bases at J, leaving 1 base unmatched. Germline CDR1 SQVTM, CDR2 ANQGSEA. The CDR3 here is CSVEDRGLGNTIYF. CDR3 nucleotide sequence: TGCAGCGTTGAAGACAGGGGGCTTGGAAACACCATATATTTT.

This clone occurred once. This chain joins TRBV2 and TRBJ2-4, with D possibly TRBD1 on 6 matching bases. The V end lost 6 bases, the J end lost 0 bases, and 15 bases lay between the germline ends. Germline-derived CDR1 and CDR2 are SNHLY and FYNNEI. The CDR3 has 16 amino acids. DNA of the CDR3: TGTGCCAGCAGGGAACAGGGTACTCTAGCCAAAAACATTCAGTACTTC. Its protein product is CASREQGTLAKNIQYF.

The chain is built from TRBV11-2 and TRBJ2-7; TRBD2 matches at 11 bases. V lost 1 base to trimming and J lost 0 bases; unmatched junction nucleotides: 5. Germline CDR1 SGHAT, CDR2 FQNNGV. The CDR3 has 17 residues. CDR3 coding DNA: TGTGCCAGCAGCTTAGCACTAGCGGGGGCCTTCTCCTACGAGCAGTACTTC. It is translated as CASSLALAGAFSYEQYF.

V and J are TRBV6-1 and TRBJ1-5, with 8 bases fitting TRBD1. From germline, CDR1 is MNHNS and CDR2 SASEGT. The V and J ends lost 7 bases and 7 bases, in that order; junction bases with no gene match: 9. The CDR3 sequence is 14 residues long. CDR3 sequence: CASTLQGVGQPQHF. The CDR3 DNA reads TGTGCCAGCACCCTACAGGGGGTAGGGCAGCCCCAGCATTTT.

This chain joins TRBV2 and TRBJ2-1; possibly TRBD1 for D (6 bases). The germline gives CDR1 SNHLY, CDR2 FYNNEI. The V gene lost 3 bases and the J gene lost 8 bases, with 17 bases spanning the gap. This CDR3 comprises 15 residues. CDR3: CASSEGNRETYEQFF. CDR3 sequence (DNA): TGTGCCAGCAGTGAGGGAAACAGGGAAACGTATGAGCAGTTCTTC.

The rearrangement links TRBV29-1 to TRBJ2-5; the match to TRBD2 covers 8 bases. The germline V gene has CDR1 SQVTM and CDR2 ANQGSEA. This CDR3 comprises 15 residues. V shed 3 bases and J 2 bases; nucleotides not matched to a gene: 8. The CDR3 nucleotides are TGCAGCGTTGAGGTGTCTAGCGGGTCGCAAGAGACCCAGTACTTC. Protein product: CSVEVSSGSQETQYF.

V is TRBV28 and J is TRBJ2-3, with 7 bases matching TRBD1. This CDR3 is built from 22 residues. The germline V gene has CDR1 MDHEN and CDR2 SYDVKM. J gave up 4 bases and V 2 bases, and 27 bases lay outside the gene matches. The CDR3 is CASSLNRGIQQGGKFRPDTQYF. The CDR3 bases are TGTGCCAGCAGTTTAAACAGGGGTATCCAACAAGGGGGCAAATTTCGCCCAGATACGCAGTATTTT.

This clone appeared a few times. V gene TRBV30 combines with J gene TRBJ1-1, with a tentative D call TRBD1 (6 bases). V was clipped by 0 bases and J by 6 bases, with 11 bases between them. Germline V gene lookup returns CDR1 GTSNPN and CDR2 SVGIG (reference sequence). CDR3 length equals 13 residues. CDR3 coding DNA: TGTGCCTGGAGTGTCATACAGGGATCTGAAGCTTTCTTT. It specifies CAWSVIQGSEAFF.

The V call is TRBV21-1, the J call TRBJ2-7; TRBD2, the D gene given by the table, was not confirmed from the DNA. TRBV21-1 is deemed a pseudogene. CDR3 size: 15 residues. CDR3 coding DNA: TGTGCCAGCAGCAAAGGCCCCTCTAGCGTCTACGAGCAGTACTTC. It yields the protein CASSKGPSSVYEQYF.

This rearrangement joins TRBV28 to TRBJ2-1; TRBD1 matches at 9 bases. Germline V gene data show CDR1 as MDHEN and CDR2 as SYDVKM. V lost 4 bases to trimming and J lost 5 bases; unmatched junction nucleotides: 9. CDR3 size: 16 residues. The CDR3 nucleotides read TGTGCCAGCAGTTCTTACACCGGGACAGGGAACAATGAGCAGTTCTTC. Translated: CASSSYTGTGNNEQFF.

This clone has a single count. The chain recombines TRBV13 with TRBJ2-6, with a weak D call TRBD1 (5 bases). Germline CDR1 and CDR2: PRHDT and FYEKMQ (reference sequence). The CDR3 runs to 14 residues. The V end was cut by 7 bases, the J end by 2 bases, with 9 bases between. CDR3 bases: TGTGCCAGCACCCAGGGAACTGGGGCCAACGTCCTGACTTTC. Protein product: CASTQGTGANVLTF.

The rearrangement joins TRBV5-1 to TRBJ1-6; 9 bases fit TRBD1. V shed 1 base and J 1 base; nucleotides not matched to a gene: 3. Germline lookup yields CDR1 SGHRS and CDR2 YFSETQ. This CDR3 spans 17 amino acids. The CDR3 region is CASSLTGGESYNSPLHF. The DNA for the CDR3 is TGCGCCAGCAGCTTGACAGGGGGCGAATCCTATAATTCACCCCTCCACTTT.

V gene TRBV5-4 combines with J gene TRBJ1-1; 7 nucleotides line up with TRBD1. CDR3 length: 12 amino acids. After removal of 7 bases from V and 5 bases from J, the junction contained 5 bases not matched to a gene. The V gene's germline CDR1 is SGHNT and CDR2 YYREEE (reference sequence). Here the CDR3 reads CASEARGTEAFF. The DNA of the CDR3 is TGTGCCAGCGAGGCCAGGGGGACTGAAGCTTTCTTT.

V gene TRBV6-4 combines with J gene TRBJ1-2; the D is unclear. The CDR3 has 11 residues. V was shortened by 6 bases and J by 6 bases, with 8 bases between the two germline ends. Looked up from germline, CDR1 is MRHNA and CDR2 is SNTAGT. The CDR3 sequence: CASRSFHGYTF. CDR3 in DNA: TGTGCCAGCAGGAGTTTCCATGGCTACACCTTC.

The chain is built from TRBV5-1 and TRBJ1-1; tentatively, D is TRBD1 (5 bases). The CDR3 has 11 amino acids. Germline values: CDR1 SGHRS, CDR2 YFSETQ. Trimming cost V 0 bases and J 8 bases, with 5 bases left between them. DNA for the CDR3: TGCGCCAGCAGCTTGGGGGGCGAAGCTTTCTTT. Translating gives CASSLGGEAFF.

The rearrangement links TRBV5-4 to TRBJ2-7; 12 nucleotides line up with TRBD1. The CDR3 has 16 amino acids. The germline gives CDR1 SGHNT, CDR2 YYREEE (reference sequence). The V gene end was trimmed by 0 bases and the J gene end by 5 bases; junction bases not matched to a gene: 6. The CDR3 coding sequence is TGTGCCAGCAGCTTGGGAATTCGGGACAGGGGGCACGAGCAGTACTTC. It codes for CASSLGIRDRGHEQYF.

The V call is TRBV29-1, the J call TRBJ1-1, with a tentative D call TRBD1 (6 bases). Germline V gene sequence: CDR1 SQVTM, CDR2 ANQGSEA. The CDR3 is 11 amino acids. V lost 7 bases and J lost 8, with 14 bases in between. The CDR3 loop is CSGGRGTEAFF. CDR3 DNA: TGCAGCGGGGGTAGGGGGACCGAAGCTTTCTTT.